The rows below give T cell receptor beta chains drawn from one sample of a study of blood T cells in healthy people across ages. TCRdb recomputed calls from the 5' RACE reads with MiXCR, one row per CDR3 protein. Among over 600,000 distinct CDR3 sequences listed, 46% were seen once. Sequenced sample: blood. Receptors originate from an elderly man in good health. Each CDR3 is given with its conserved first and last residue. A D gene is named only where the DNA matches it firmly. The listing skips clone size in some rows; elsewhere it reads once, few, many or a size class.

CDR3,DNA,V,size,D,J
CSASDPGVGPEQYF,TGCAGTGCTAGCGATCCGGGGGTTGGTCCGGAGCAGTACTTC,TRBV20-1,-,-,TRBJ2-7
CASSKDFGTGNNYGYTF,-,TRBV21-1,-,-,TRBJ1-2
CSASVRDNSPLHF,TGCAGTGCTAGTGTACGGGATAATTCACCCCTCCACTTT,TRBV20-1,-,-,TRBJ1-6
CASSNIAPETGANVLTF,TGTGCCAGCAGTAATATAGCGCCGGAGACTGGGGCCAACGTCCTGACTTTC,TRBV25-1,few,-,TRBJ2-6
CASSPTPDNSPLHF,TGTGCCAGCAGCCCGACACCGGATAATTCACCCCTCCACTTT,TRBV7-9,-,-,TRBJ1-6
CASSYSGTTTGELFF,TGTGCCAGCAGTTACTCCGGGACCACGACCGGGGAGCTGTTTTTT,TRBV6-5,-,-,TRBJ2-2
CSARGPGGGLLAKNIQYF,TGCAGTGCTAGAGGCCCTGGAGGGGGACTCCTAGCCAAAAACATTCAGTACTTC,TRBV20-1,many,-,TRBJ2-4
CASSFGGLAGVGEQFF,TGTGCCAGCAGTTTTGGGGGCCTAGCGGGAGTAGGGGAGCAGTTCTTC,TRBV12-3/TRBV12-4,few,TRBD2,TRBJ2-1
CAWSVPPGGYEQYF,TGTGCCTGGAGTGTACCGCCAGGGGGCTACGAGCAGTACTTC,TRBV30,-,TRBD1,TRBJ2-7
CSAVPGPSYEQYF,TGCAGTGCCGTTCCGGGGCCGTCCTACGAGCAGTACTTC,TRBV20-1,few,-,TRBJ2-7
CASSVDLAPVGYTF,TGTGCCAGCAGCGTAGACCTTGCACCCGTCGGCTACACCTTC,TRBV9,many,-,TRBJ1-2
CASSQNAVGHPQHF,TGTGCCAGCAGCCAGAATGCGGTTGGGCATCCCCAGCATTTT,TRBV3-1,-,-,TRBJ1-5
CASADRAFPYEQYF,TGCGCCAGCGCCGACCGGGCCTTCCCCTACGAGCAGTACTTC,TRBV5-1,-,-,TRBJ2-7
CATSLSGSFHTDTQYF,TGTGCCACCAGTTTGAGCGGGAGCTTCCACACAGATACGCAGTATTTT,TRBV24-1,-,TRBD2,TRBJ2-3
CSASDSQAFF,TGCAGTGCTTCCGACAGCCAAGCTTTCTTT,TRBV20-1,-,-,TRBJ1-1
CASSLRTGGGKNIQYF,TGTGCCAGCAGCCTCAGGACAGGAGGGGGGAAAAACATTCAGTACTTC,TRBV27,few,-,TRBJ2-4
CAISHPTGGTEAFF,TGTGCCATCAGTCACCCAACAGGGGGCACTGAAGCTTTCTTT,TRBV10-3,-,TRBD1,TRBJ1-1
CASSQGYLAGGGDTQYF,TGTGCCAGCAGCCAAGGTTATTTGGCGGGAGGTGGGGATACGCAGTATTTT,TRBV3-1,-,TRBD2,TRBJ2-3
CASSSGLATETQYF,TGTGCCAGCAGTTCGGGACTAGCGACGGAGACCCAGTACTTC,TRBV6-5,-,TRBD2,TRBJ2-5
CASSSKQGPTYNEQFF,TGTGCCAGCAGCTCAAAACAGGGGCCTACCTACAATGAGCAGTTCTTC,TRBV7-9,-,TRBD1,TRBJ2-1
CASSPPGQENYGHTF,TGTGCCAGCAGCCCTCCCGGACAGGAAAACTATGGCCACACCTTC,TRBV7-9,-,TRBD1,TRBJ1-2
CASSQDSGGTSGRLDTQYF,TGTGCCAGCAGCCAAGATTCGGGCGGGACTAGCGGGAGATTAGATACGCAGTATTTT,TRBV14,few,TRBD2,TRBJ2-3
CATSATTRSPYNEQFF,TGTGCCACCAGTGCCACGACTAGGTCTCCCTACAATGAGCAGTTCTTC,TRBV24-1,-,-,TRBJ2-1
CSASPGLGSSYNEQFF,TGCAGCGCAAGTCCGGGACTAGGAAGTTCCTACAATGAGCAGTTCTTC,TRBV29-1,-,TRBD2,TRBJ2-1
CSARDLKHNTGELFF,TGCAGTGCTAGAGATCTGAAGCACAACACCGGGGAGCTGTTTTTT,TRBV20-1,-,-,TRBJ2-2
CASSGAEKDHNEQFF,TGTGCCAGCAGTGGGGCGGAAAAAGACCACAATGAGCAGTTCTTC,TRBV6-6,-,-,TRBJ2-1
CASSVGRAAYEQYF,TGTGCCAGCAGCGTAGGACGCGCGGCCTACGAGCAGTACTTC,TRBV9,-,-,TRBJ2-7
CASSTHRSGRDYEQFF,TGTGCCAGCAGCACCCACCGTAGCGGGAGGGATTATGAGCAGTTCTTC,TRBV21-1,many,-,TRBJ2-1
CASSAGTGGFSDTQYF,TGCGCCAGCAGCGCAGGGACAGGGGGGTTTTCAGATACGCAGTATTTT,TRBV5-1,many,TRBD1,TRBJ2-3
CSVDANEQFF,TGCAGTGTGGACGCCAATGAGCAGTTCTTC,TRBV20-1,few,-,TRBJ2-1
CAISVSGQGGYNEQFF,TGTGCCATCAGTGTATCGGGACAGGGGGGGTACAATGAGCAGTTCTTC,TRBV10-3,few,TRBD1,TRBJ2-1
CATSDPRGRWDRAQETQYF,TGTGCCACCAGTGATCCACGGGGAAGATGGGACAGGGCGCAGGAGACCCAGTACTTC,TRBV24-1,-,TRBD1,TRBJ2-5
CASSPAGTANSPLHF,TGTGCCAGCAGCCCAGCGGGGACGGCGAATTCACCCCTCCACTTT,TRBV7-2,-,-,TRBJ1-6